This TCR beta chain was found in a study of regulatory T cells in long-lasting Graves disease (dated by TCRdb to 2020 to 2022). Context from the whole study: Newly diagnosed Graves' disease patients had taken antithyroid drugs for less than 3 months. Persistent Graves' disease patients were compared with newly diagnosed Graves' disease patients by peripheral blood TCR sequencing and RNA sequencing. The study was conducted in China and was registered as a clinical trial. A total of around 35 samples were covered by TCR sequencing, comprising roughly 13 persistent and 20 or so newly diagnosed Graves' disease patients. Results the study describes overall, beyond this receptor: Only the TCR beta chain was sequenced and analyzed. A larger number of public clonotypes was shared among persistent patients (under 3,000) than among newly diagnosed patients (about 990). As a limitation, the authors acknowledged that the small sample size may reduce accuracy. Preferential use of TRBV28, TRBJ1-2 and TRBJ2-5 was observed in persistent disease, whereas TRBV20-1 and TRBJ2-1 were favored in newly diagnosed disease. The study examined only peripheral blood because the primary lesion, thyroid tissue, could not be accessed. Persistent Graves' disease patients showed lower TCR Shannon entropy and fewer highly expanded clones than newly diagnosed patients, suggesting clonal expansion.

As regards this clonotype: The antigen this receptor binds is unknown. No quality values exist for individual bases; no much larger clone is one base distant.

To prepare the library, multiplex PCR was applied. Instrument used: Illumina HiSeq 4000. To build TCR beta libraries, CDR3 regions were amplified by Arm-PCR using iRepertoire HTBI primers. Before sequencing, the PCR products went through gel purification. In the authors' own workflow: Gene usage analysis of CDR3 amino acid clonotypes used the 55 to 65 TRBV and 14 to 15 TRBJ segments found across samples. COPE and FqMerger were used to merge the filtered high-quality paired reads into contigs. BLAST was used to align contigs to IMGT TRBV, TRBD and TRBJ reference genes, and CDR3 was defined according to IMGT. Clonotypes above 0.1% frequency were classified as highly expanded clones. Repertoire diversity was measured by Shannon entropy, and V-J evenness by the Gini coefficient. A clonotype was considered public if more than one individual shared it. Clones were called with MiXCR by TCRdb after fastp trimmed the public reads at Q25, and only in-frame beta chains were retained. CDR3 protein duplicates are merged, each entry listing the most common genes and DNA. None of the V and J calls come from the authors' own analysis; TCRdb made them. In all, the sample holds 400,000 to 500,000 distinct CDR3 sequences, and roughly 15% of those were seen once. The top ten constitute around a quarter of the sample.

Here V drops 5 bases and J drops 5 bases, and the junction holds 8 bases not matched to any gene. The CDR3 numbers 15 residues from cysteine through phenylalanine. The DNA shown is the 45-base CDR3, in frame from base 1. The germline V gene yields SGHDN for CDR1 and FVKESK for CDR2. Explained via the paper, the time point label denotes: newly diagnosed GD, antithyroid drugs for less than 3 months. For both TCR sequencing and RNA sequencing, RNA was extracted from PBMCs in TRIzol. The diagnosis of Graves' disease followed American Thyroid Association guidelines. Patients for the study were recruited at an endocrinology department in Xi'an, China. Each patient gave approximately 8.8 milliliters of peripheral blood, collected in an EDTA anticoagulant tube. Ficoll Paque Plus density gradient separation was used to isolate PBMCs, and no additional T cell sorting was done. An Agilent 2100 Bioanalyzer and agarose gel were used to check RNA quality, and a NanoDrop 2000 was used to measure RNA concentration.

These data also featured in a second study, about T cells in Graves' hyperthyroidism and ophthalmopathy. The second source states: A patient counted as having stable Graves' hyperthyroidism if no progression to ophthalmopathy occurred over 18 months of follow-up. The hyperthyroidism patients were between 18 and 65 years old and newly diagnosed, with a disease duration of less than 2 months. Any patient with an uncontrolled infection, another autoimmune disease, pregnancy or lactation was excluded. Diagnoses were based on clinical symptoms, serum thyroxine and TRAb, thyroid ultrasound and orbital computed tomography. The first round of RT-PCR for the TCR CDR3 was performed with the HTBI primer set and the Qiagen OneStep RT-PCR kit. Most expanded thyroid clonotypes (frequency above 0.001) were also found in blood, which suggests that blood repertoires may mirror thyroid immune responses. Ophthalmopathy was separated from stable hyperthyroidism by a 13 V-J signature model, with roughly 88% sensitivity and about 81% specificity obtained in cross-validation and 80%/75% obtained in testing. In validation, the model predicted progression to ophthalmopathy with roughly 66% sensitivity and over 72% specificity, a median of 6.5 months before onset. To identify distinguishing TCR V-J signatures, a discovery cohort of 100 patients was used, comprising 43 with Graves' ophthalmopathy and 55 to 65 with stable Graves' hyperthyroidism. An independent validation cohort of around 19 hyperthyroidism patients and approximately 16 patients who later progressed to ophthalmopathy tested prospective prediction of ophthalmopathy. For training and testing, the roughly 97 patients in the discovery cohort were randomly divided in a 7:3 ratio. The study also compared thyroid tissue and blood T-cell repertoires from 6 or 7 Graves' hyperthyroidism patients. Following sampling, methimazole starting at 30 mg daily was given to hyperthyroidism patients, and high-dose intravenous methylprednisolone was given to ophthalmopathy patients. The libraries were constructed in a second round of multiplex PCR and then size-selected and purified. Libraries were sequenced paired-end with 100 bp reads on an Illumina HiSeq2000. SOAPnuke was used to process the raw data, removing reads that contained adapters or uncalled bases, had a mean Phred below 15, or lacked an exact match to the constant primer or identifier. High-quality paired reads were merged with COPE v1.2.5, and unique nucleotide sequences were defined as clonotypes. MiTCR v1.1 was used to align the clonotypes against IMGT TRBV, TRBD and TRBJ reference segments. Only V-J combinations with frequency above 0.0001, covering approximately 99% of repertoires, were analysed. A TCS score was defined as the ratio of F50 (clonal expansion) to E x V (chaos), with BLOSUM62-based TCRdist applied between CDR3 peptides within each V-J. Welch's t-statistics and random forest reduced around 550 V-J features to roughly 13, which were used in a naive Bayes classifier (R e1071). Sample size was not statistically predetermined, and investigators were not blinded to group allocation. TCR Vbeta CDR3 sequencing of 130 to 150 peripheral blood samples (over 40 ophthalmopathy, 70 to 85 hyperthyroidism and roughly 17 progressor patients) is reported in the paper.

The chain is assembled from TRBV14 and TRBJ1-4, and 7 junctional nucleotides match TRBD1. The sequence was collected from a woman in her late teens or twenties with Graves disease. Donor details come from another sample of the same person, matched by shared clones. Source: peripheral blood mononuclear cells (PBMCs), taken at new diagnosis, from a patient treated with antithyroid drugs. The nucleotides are TGTGCCAGCAGCTTCTCCAGGGGGTGGAATGAAAAACTGTTTTTT. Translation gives CASSFSRGWNEKLFF. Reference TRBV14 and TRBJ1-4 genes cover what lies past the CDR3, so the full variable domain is EAGVTQFPSHSVIEKGQTVTLRCDPISGHDNLYWYRRVMGKEIKFLLHFVKESKQDESGMPNNRFLAERTGGTYSTLKVQPAELEDSGVYFCASSFSRGWNEKLFFGSGTQLSVL.